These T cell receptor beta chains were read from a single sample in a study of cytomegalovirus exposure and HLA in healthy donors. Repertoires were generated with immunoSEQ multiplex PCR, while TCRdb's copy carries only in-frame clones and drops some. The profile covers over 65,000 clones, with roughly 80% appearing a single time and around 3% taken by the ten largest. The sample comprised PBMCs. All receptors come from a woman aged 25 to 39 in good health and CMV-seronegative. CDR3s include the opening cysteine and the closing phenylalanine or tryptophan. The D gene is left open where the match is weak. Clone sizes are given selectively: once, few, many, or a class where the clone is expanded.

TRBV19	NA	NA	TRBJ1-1	TGTGCCAGTAGGGACACGAACACTGAAGCTTTCTTT	CASRDTNTEAFF
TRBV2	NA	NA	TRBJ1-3	TGTGCCAGCAGTGAAGTGCGAGCCGGGGTTCCTCCTGGAAACACCATATATTTT	CASSEVRAGVPPGNTIYF
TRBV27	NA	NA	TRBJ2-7	TGTGCCAGCAGTTACAGTATTTCCTACGAGCAGTACTTC	CASSYSISYEQYF
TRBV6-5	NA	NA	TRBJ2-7	TGTGCCGCTAAACGAGGCGGGGTGAGCTCCTACGAGCAGTACTTC	CAAKRGGVSSYEQYF
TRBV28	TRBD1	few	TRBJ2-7	TGTGCCAGCAGTTCGCCGGGACAGCCTCCTTTATACGAGCAGTACTTC	CASSSPGQPPLYEQYF
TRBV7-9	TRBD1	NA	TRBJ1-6	TGTGCCAGCAGCGTCCTGGGGGACAGGTCTTCACCCCTCCACTTT	CASSVLGDRSSPLHF
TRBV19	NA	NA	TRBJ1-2	TGTGCCAGTAGTATTTCCCCCGACAGGTATGGCTACACCTTC	CASSISPDRYGYTF
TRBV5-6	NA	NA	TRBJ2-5	TGTGCCAGCAGCCCAAGACTGAAAGAGACCCAGTACTTC	CASSPRLKETQYF
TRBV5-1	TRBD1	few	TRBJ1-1	TGCGCCAGCAGCTTGGCGGGACAGGGTTTGACTGAAGCTTTCTTT	CASSLAGQGLTEAFF
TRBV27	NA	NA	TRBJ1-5	TGTGCCAGCAGTTTAAGGAATGCCAGGGGGCCCCAGCATTTT	CASSLRNARGPQHF
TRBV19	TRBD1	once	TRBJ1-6	TGTGCCAGTAGTATCGACAGGGGGGGTTCACCCCTCCACTTT	CASSIDRGGSPLHF
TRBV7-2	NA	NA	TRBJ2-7	TGTGCCAGCAGCTCCCCCAGCGGTCGCTACGAGCAGTACTTC	CASSSPSGRYEQYF
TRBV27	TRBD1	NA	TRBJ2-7	TGTGCCAGCAGTTCCAATTACCGCGACAGGGGGCGGAAGCAGTACTTC	CASSSNYRDRGRKQYF
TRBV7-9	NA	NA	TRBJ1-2	TGTGCCAGCAGCGTCGGGTCAGTCTATGGCTACACCTTC	CASSVGSVYGYTF
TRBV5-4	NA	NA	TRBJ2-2	TGTGCCAGCAGCTCCAGGGGTGGCTACGCCACCGGGGAGCTGTTTTTT	CASSSRGGYATGELFF
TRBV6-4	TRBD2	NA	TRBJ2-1	TGTGCCAGCAGTGAAACTAGCGGAGCTGACAATGAGCAGTTCTTC	CASSETSGADNEQFF
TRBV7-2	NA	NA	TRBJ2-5	TGTGCCAGCAGCTTTAGCCGAGAGACCCAGTACTTC	CASSFSRETQYF
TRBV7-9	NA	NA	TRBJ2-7	TGTGCCAGCGACCCAGGGTACGAGCAGTACTTC	CASDPGYEQYF
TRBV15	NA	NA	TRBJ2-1	TGTGCCACCAGTTTAGCGAAAACCTACAATGAGCAGTTCTTC	CATSLAKTYNEQFF
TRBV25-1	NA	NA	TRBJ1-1	TGTGCCAGCAGTGAATATTTCCCCTTCGGGGGGAACACTGAAGCTTTCTTT	CASSEYFPFGGNTEAFF
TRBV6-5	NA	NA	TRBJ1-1	TGTGCCAGCAGTTCCCCAGGTGGTAGGACTGAAGCTTTCTTT	CASSSPGGRTEAFF
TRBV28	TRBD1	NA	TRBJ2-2	TGTGCCAGCAGAGGACAGGGGGCTAACGGGGGGCTGTTTTTT	CASRGQGANGGLFF
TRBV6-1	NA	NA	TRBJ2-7	TGTGCCAGCAGGGAGGAGGGACTGTCCTACGAGCAGTACTTC	CASREEGLSYEQYF
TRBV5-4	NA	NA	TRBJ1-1	TGTGCCAGCAGCTTGGTCGGAGTATCGAACACTGAAGCTTTCTTT	CASSLVGVSNTEAFF
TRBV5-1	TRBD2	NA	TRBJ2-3	TGCGCCAGCAGCCCGGGGGGACTAGCGGTGACTAGCACAGATACGCAGTATTTT	CASSPGGLAVTSTDTQYF
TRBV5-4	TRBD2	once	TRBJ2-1	TGTGCCAGCAGCTCGGGACTAGCAAAGGAGAATGAGCAGTTCTTC	CASSSGLAKENEQFF
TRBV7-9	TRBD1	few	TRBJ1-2	TGTGCCAGCAGTCTCCTTAGGGACAGGGGCCTCTATGGCTACACCTTC	CASSLLRDRGLYGYTF
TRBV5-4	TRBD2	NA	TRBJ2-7	TGTGCCAGCAGCTCACTAGCGGGGGGTTCCTACGAGCAGTACTTC	CASSSLAGGSYEQYF
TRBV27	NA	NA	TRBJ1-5	TGTGCCAGGTGGGTCCCTTACAGGGTAGGCGATCAGCCCCAGCATTTT	CARWVPYRVGDQPQHF
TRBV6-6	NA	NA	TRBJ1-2	TGTGCCAGCAGTTACTCGCGGACACCGTATGGCTACACCTTC	CASSYSRTPYGYTF
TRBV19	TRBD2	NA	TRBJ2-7	TGTGCCAGTAGTGTCGCGGGGGGGTCCTACGAGCAGTACTTC	CASSVAGGSYEQYF
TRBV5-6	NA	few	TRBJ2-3	TGTGCCAGCACCACCGGGGTCGCAGATACGCAGTATTTT	CASTTGVADTQYF
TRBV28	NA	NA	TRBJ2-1	TGTGCCAGCACTCTCACGGTGTACAATGAGCAGTTCTTC	CASTLTVYNEQFF
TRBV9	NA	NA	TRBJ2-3	TGTGCCAGCAGGCACAGAGCTAGCACAGATACGCAGTATTTT	CASRHRASTDTQYF
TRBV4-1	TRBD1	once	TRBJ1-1	TGCGCCAGCAGCCCGGGGGGACAGGGGGCGGCTGGGGCTTTCTTT	CASSPGGQGAAGAFF
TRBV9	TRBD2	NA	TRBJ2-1	TGTGCCAGCAGCTCTGACTGGATAGCGGGGGGTTACAATGAGCAGTTCTTC	CASSSDWIAGGYNEQFF
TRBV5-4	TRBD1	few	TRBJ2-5	TGTGCCAGCAGCAGGACAGGGGGCCGAGAGACCCAGTACTTC	CASSRTGGRETQYF
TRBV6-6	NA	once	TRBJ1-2	TGTGCCAGCAGTTACCCAGGGGCACAGGGTGGCGGCTACACCTTC	CASSYPGAQGGGYTF
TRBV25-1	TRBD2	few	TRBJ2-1	TGTGCCAGCAGCGCTTTTGCGGGGGCCTACAATGAGCAGTTCTTC	CASSAFAGAYNEQFF
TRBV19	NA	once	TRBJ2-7	TGTGCCAGTAAAGCCCCTGGTAGCTCCTACGAGCAGTACTTC	CASKAPGSSYEQYF
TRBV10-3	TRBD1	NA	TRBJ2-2	TGTGCCATCAGTGCAGGACAGGGGGACGTGGGGGAGCTGTTTTTT	CAISAGQGDVGELFF
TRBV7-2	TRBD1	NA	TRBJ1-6	TGTGCCAGCAGCTTCCTCGGACAGGGCAATTCACCCCTCCACTTT	CASSFLGQGNSPLHF
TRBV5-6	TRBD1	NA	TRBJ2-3	TGTGCCAGCGACGGACAGGGGGCGAAAGTTGTCGCAGATACGCAGTATTTT	CASDGQGAKVVADTQYF
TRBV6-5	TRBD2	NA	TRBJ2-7	TGTGCCAGCAGGAACGGACTAGCGGGGGGGTTTGAGCAGTACTTC	CASRNGLAGGFEQYF
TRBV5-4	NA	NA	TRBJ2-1	TGTGCCAGCAGCTTGGCCGGGGTGCAGTTCTTC	CASSLAGVQFF
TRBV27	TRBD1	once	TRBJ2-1	TGTGCCAGCAGTTTATACGCCCAAACAGGGGCCGGCTACAATGAGCAGTTCTTC	CASSLYAQTGAGYNEQFF